What follows are 28 T cell receptor beta chains derived from one specimen sequenced in a study of blood T cell repertoires in COVID-19. The assay was immunoSEQ multiplex PCR, and TCRdb's table has in-frame clones only and misses some. The sample has about 130,000 clones, around 86% seen once. Sequences were obtained from peripheral blood. Source of these receptors: a human donor in a cohort sampled during active COVID-19.

This clone was seen more than once but under ten times. The chain uses TRBV7-9 and TRBJ2-7; D unclear. Per germline, CDR1 SEHNR and CDR2 FQNEAQ (reference sequence). CDR3 length: 11 amino acids. V lost 9 bases, J lost 3 bases, and 9 bases lay in between. This chain's CDR3 is CASRALYEQYF. As DNA, the CDR3 is TGTGCCAGTCGCGCGCTCTACGAGCAGTACTTC.

This clone showed up just a few times. Additional DNA sequences in this sample encode the identical CDR3. The chain employs TRBV10-1 and TRBJ2-7; TRBD1 agrees at 9 bases. J was trimmed by 4 bases and V by 6 bases; bases with no gene match: 7. Germline lookup yields CDR1 WNHNN and CDR2 SYGVQD (reference sequence). The CDR3 runs 14 residues. In nucleotides, the CDR3 is TGCGCCAGCAGCACCGGGACAGGGATATACGAGCAGTACTTC. It encodes CASSTGTGIYEQYF.

This clone showed up just a few times. V gene TRBV6-5 combines with J gene TRBJ2-1; 8 bases map to TRBD2. This CDR3 comprises 15 residues. Germline V gene data show CDR1 as MNHEY and CDR2 as SVGAGI. V shed 6 bases, J shed 1 base, and the junction held 5 bases outside the gene matches. The CDR3 region is CASRPREGSYNEQFF. The CDR3 DNA reads TGTGCCAGCAGGCCACGGGAGGGGTCCTACAATGAGCAGTTCTTC.

The rearrangement links TRBV28 to TRBJ2-7, with 7 bases lining up with TRBD2. The CDR3 totals 15 residues. The V gene's germline CDR1 is MDHEN and CDR2 SYDVKM. V gave up 6 bases and J gave up 4 bases; unmatched junction bases: 12. CDR3 bases: TGTGCCAGCAGATTCGGTCTAGCGGCATTATACGAGCAGTACTTC. This gives the protein CASRFGLAALYEQYF.

This clone has just one count. The V gene is TRBV28, the J gene TRBJ1-1; 7 bases align to TRBD1. V shed 6 bases and J 5 bases; nucleotides not matched to a gene: 6. The CDR3 has 13 amino acids. CDR1 MDHEN and CDR2 SYDVKM come from the germline V gene. CDR3 bases: TGTGCCAGCAGGGGTACAGGGGCAACTGAAGCTTTCTTT. Amino acids: CASRGTGATEAFF.

This chain joins TRBV27 and TRBJ2-7; 8 nucleotides line up with TRBD2. Germline loops: CDR1 MNHEY, CDR2 SMNVEV (reference sequence). The V and J ends lost 5 bases and 6 bases, in that order; junction bases with no gene match: 15. CDR3 length: 16 amino acids. The DNA for the CDR3 is TGTGCCAGCAGTCCCGTGGGCGGGACTAGGGCTCCCGAGCAGTACTTC. Translated, it gives CASSPVGGTRAPEQYF.

This clone has only one observation. This sequence joins TRBV5-1 and TRBJ2-2; the D gene is possibly TRBD1 (6 bases). Germline CDR1 SGHRS, CDR2 YFSETQ. CDR3 length equals 16 residues. The ends were cut back, 0 bases at V and 7 bases at J, with 16 bases in the middle. CDR3 protein: CASSLGLQGSGGELFF. The CDR3 DNA follows: TGCGCCAGCAGCTTGGGGCTTCAGGGGTCAGGCGGGGAGCTGTTTTTT.

The sample holds one count of this clone. The V and J genes are TRBV20-1 and TRBJ1-2; D call uncertain. This CDR3 region has 16 residues. Trimming cost V 3 bases and J 4 bases, with 21 bases left between them. Germline-derived CDR1 and CDR2 are DFQATT and SNEGSKA (reference sequence). The CDR3 DNA sequence: TGCAGTGCTAGTAGCCTCCGGGATTCCTGGGGCTATGGCTACACCTTC. It translates to CSASSLRDSWGYGYTF.

This chain connects TRBV5-1 to TRBJ1-2; D is perhaps TRBD1 (6 bases). With 6 bases removed from V and 4 bases from J, the gap between germline ends came to 19 bases. Germline lookup yields CDR1 SGHRS and CDR2 YFSETQ. The CDR3 loop spans 15 amino acids. DNA for the CDR3: TGCGCCAGCACTCCGGAGGCAGGGGTTTTCTATGGCTACACCTTC. Protein sequence: CASTPEAGVFYGYTF.

The genes are TRBV19 and TRBJ2-7, with TRBD2 matching over 11 bases. From germline, CDR1 is LNHDA and CDR2 SQIVND (reference sequence). The V segment lost 1 base and the J segment 3 bases; nucleotides outside the gene matches: 11. This CDR3 contains 18 residues. The CDR3 DNA sequence: TGTGCCAGTAGTATAGTACCGCATCTAGCGGGAGGTGTCTACGAGCAGTACTTC. This translates into CASSIVPHLAGGVYEQYF.

The CDR3 is CASSNRGTTEAFF. CDR3 bases: TGTGCCAGCAGCAACAGGGGGACCACTGAAGCTTTCTTT. The rearrangement uses TRBV11-3 and TRBJ1-1; 8 bases line up with TRBD1. Germline CDR1 and CDR2: SGHNT and YENEEA. Losses at the gene ends were 5 bases for V and 4 bases for J; bases not matched to a gene: 3. The length of the CDR3 is 13 residues.

This sequence joins TRBV9 and TRBJ1-2; D gene unclear. V was cut by 4 bases and J by 7 bases, with 23 bases left in between. Germline CDR1 is SGDLS and CDR2 is YYNGEE. This CDR3 comprises 16 residues. The CDR3 protein is CASSPSIGEGHIGYTF. The CDR3 bases are TGTGCCAGCAGCCCTTCAATTGGGGAGGGCCATATTGGCTACACCTTC.

This clone appeared once. This chain links TRBV19 with TRBJ1-2, with D perhaps TRBD1 (5 bases). The CDR3 has 15 amino acids. In germline, CDR1 is LNHDA, CDR2 SQIVND (reference sequence). Trimming removed 2 bases from V and 1 base from J, with 11 bases in between. The CDR3 sequence: CASSIQGRYNYGYTF. The CDR3 coding sequence is TGTGCCAGTAGTATACAGGGTCGTTATAACTATGGCTACACCTTC. Full variable domain (outside the CDR3, taken from reference TRBV19 and TRBJ1-2): DGGITQSPKYLFRKEGQNVTLSCEQNLNHDAMYWYRQDPGQGLRLIYYSQIVNDFQKGDIAEGYSVSREKKESFPLTVTSAQKNPTAFYLCASSIQGRYNYGYTFGSGTRLTVV.

The V call is TRBV19, the J call TRBJ1-1; D gene ambiguous. Looked up from germline, CDR1 is LNHDA and CDR2 is SQIVND (reference sequence). The CDR3 extends over 13 amino acids. The V end lost 6 bases, the J end lost 1 base, and 9 bases lay between the germline ends. DNA for the CDR3: TGTGCCAGTAGCCCCTCGGGGAACACTGAAGCTTTCTTT. The encoded protein is CASSPSGNTEAFF.

This rearrangement joins TRBV7-2 to TRBJ2-1, with 9 bases aligning to TRBD2. The CDR3 spans 17 residues. V was pared by 7 bases and J by 4 bases, with 14 bases of the junction left unmatched. Germline-derived CDR1 and CDR2 are SGHTA and FQGNSA. The CDR3 sequence is CASIPPTGTSRYNEQFF. The CDR3 coding sequence is TGTGCCAGCATCCCTCCCACGGGGACTAGCCGGTACAATGAGCAGTTCTTC.

This clone was observed a handful of times. The rearrangement links TRBV7-9 to TRBJ2-7; TRBD2 matches at 7 bases. V gave up 3 bases and J gave up 12 bases; unmatched junction bases: 11. The CDR3 covers 13 residues. Germline CDR1 SEHNR, CDR2 FQNEAQ (reference sequence). The CDR3 DNA sequence: TGTGCCAGCAGCTTCGCGGGGGTCGTCCCATTGTACTTC. It specifies CASSFAGVVPLYF.

CDR3 region: CASAQGVGAEAFF. The CDR3 region has the DNA TGTGCCAGCGCGCAGGGGGTGGGGGCTGAAGCTTTCTTT. The rearrangement uses TRBV28 and TRBJ1-1, with 7 bases fitting TRBD1. Trimming cost V 8 bases and J 6 bases; bases outside gene matches: 9. Germline V CDR1 and CDR2: MDHEN, SYDVKM. This CDR3 has 13 residues.

V is TRBV27 and J is TRBJ2-7; weak D call: TRBD1 (6 bases). The CDR3 contains 13 residues. Germline V gives CDR1 MNHEY, CDR2 SMNVEV (reference sequence). V dropped 6 bases and J dropped 4 bases, with 13 bases sitting between them. CDR3 loop: CASSLNQGYEQYF. Here the CDR3 DNA reads TGTGCCAGCAGCCTAAATCAGGGGTACGAGCAGTACTTC.

CDR3 sequence reads: CASSKRGAKAGELFF. The CDR3, as DNA: TGTGCCAGCAGTAAACGAGGTGCTAAGGCCGGGGAGCTGTTTTTT. This chain links TRBV6-2 or TRBV6-3 with TRBJ2-2, with no clear D. Germline V gene lookup returns CDR1 MNHEY and CDR2 SVGEGT. This CDR3 spans 15 amino acids. With 5 bases removed from V and 6 bases from J, the gap between germline ends came to 16 bases.

This chain connects TRBV30 to TRBJ2-3, with D maybe TRBD2 (6 bases). CDR1 is GTSNPN and CDR2 is SVGIG in the germline V gene (reference sequence). V lost 3 bases, J lost 3 bases, and 16 bases lay in between. The CDR3 has 15 residues. Here the CDR3 reads CAWSERGGATDTQYF. CDR3 nucleotide sequence: TGTGCCTGGAGCGAACGGGGCGGGGCTACAGATACGCAGTATTTT. Using reference TRBV30 and TRBJ2-3 for the parts outside the CDR3, the full variable domain is SQTIHQWPATLVQPVGSPLSLECTVEGTSNPNLYWYRQAAGRGLQLLFYSVGIGQISSEVPQNLSASRPQDRQFILSSKKLLLSDSGFYLCAWSERGGATDTQYFGPGTRLTVL.

This clone showed up just once. J is TRBJ2-7 and V is TRBV9, with 8 bases matching TRBD1. Germline V CDR1 and CDR2: SGDLS, YYNGEE. The V gene end was trimmed by 3 bases and the J gene end by 4 bases; junction bases not matched to a gene: 6. The CDR3 spans 14 residues. DNA of the CDR3: TGTGCCAGCAGCGGCCCAGGGGGCAGGTACGAGCAGTACTTC. Translation: CASSGPGGRYEQYF.

The chain uses TRBV3-1 (or the pseudogene TRBV3-2) and TRBJ2-7; 9 positions agree with TRBD2. V dropped 4 bases and J dropped 4; count of bases not matched to a gene: 5. Looked up from germline, CDR1 is LGHDT and CDR2 is YNNKEL (reference sequence). This CDR3 is built from 14 residues. This CDR3 reads CASSLAGELYEQYF. The CDR3 bases are TGTGCCAGCAGCCTAGCGGGAGAACTTTACGAGCAGTACTTC.

This clone was seen a single time. The rearrangement links TRBV18 to TRBJ2-5, with D perhaps TRBD2 (5 bases). Trimming removed 1 base at V and 1 base at J, with 13 bases between. In germline, CDR1 is KGHSH, CDR2 LQKENI. This CDR3 contains 16 residues. CDR3 sequence reads: CASSPRPRATQETQYF. DNA for the CDR3: TGTGCCAGCTCACCACGGCCGAGGGCCACCCAAGAGACCCAGTACTTC.

This clone was detected only a few times. The chain couples TRBV4-1 to TRBJ2-7; no firm D call. Germline V gene sequence: CDR1 MGHRA, CDR2 YSYEKL. The CDR3 is 15 amino acids. The germline V and J ends were trimmed by 4 bases and 2 bases, with 15 bases remaining between them. In nucleotides, the CDR3 is TGCGCCAGCAGCCCTGGGCGTTGGCTCGCCTACGAGCAGTACTTC. Translating it yields CASSPGRWLAYEQYF.

V gene TRBV7-9 combines with J gene TRBJ1-3; tentative D call: TRBD1 (5 bases). This CDR3 has 14 amino acids. V lost 5 bases and J lost 0, with 8 bases in between. Germline lookup yields CDR1 SEHNR and CDR2 FQNEAQ (reference sequence). CDR3 bases: TGTGCCAGCAGCCAAGACAGCTCTGGAAACACCATATATTTT. Residues: CASSQDSSGNTIYF.

This clone was detected once. The rearrangement uses TRBV6-2 or TRBV6-3 and TRBJ2-1; D is undetermined. V shed 2 bases and J shed 0 bases, with 5 bases lying between them. The length of the CDR3 is 14 residues. Germline V CDR1 and CDR2: MNHEY, SVGEGT. CDR3 DNA: TGTGCCAGCAGTTACGCGAGCTCCTACAATGAGCAGTTCTTC. It yields the protein CASSYASSYNEQFF.

The genes are TRBV7-2 and TRBJ2-1; TRBD2 agrees at 12 bases. Germline lookup yields CDR1 SGHTA and CDR2 FQGNSA. The CDR3 covers 15 residues. V was clipped by 5 bases and J by 10 bases; unmatched bases: 9. The CDR3 is CASSLSGLAGTEQFF. The CDR3 region has the DNA TGTGCCAGCAGCCTCTCAGGACTAGCGGGAACCGAGCAGTTCTTC.

This clone has a handful of counts. V is TRBV11-2 and J is TRBJ1-1; D perhaps matches TRBD1 (6 bases). Germline V gene data show CDR1 as SGHAT and CDR2 as FQNNGV. Trimming removed 5 bases from V and 4 bases from J, with 23 bases in between. This CDR3 region has 17 residues. CDR3 sequence: CASSPGAGGPRGTEAFF. The DNA for the CDR3 is TGTGCCAGCAGCCCAGGGGCGGGGGGGCCCCGAGGCACTGAAGCTTTCTTT.